This T cell receptor beta chain was sequenced for a study of cytomegalovirus exposure and HLA in healthy donors. The donors were in the roughly 110-subject validation cohort; that cohort was separate from the roughly 700-subject first cohort. On this clone itself: The antigen remains unidentified.

Study-level results: Researchers reported that three CMV-associated chains were confirmed in vitro as CMV antigen-specific. It was found in a later analysis that first-cohort TCR clusters tended to co-occur in the 120 validation repertoires.

The assay was immunoSEQ multiplex PCR, and TCRdb's table has in-frame clones only and misses some. The sample lists under 250,000 clones; over 65% were seen once. V shed 3 bases and J shed 4 bases, with 12 bases lying between them. The length of the CDR3 is 14 residues. The germline CDR1 and CDR2 sequences are KGHSH and LQKENI. Sequencing was performed on PBMCs. The rearrangement joins TRBV18 to TRBJ2-5; no firm D call. This sequence originates from a woman aged 18-29 years in good health and CMV-seronegative. Here the CDR3 DNA reads TGTGCCAGCTCACCCATCAGCGAACGAGAGACCCAGTACTTC. It translates to CASSPISERETQYF.